This T cell receptor (beta chain) originates from a study of cytomegalovirus exposure and HLA in healthy donors. Study-wide context: Previous work identified roughly 110 million unique TCR beta sequences from about 179 million T cells. Study outcomes and limitations: Across HLA loci, a later analysis found differing TCR association rates, with DRB1 most and HLA-C fewest.

The CDR3 covers 18 residues. Germline values: CDR1 SEHNR, CDR2 FQNEAQ (reference sequence). PCR primers comprised 60 Vbeta and 13 Jbeta primers. Profiled with immunoSEQ multiplex PCR; TCRdb holds only in-frame clones, not every one. Here the sample spans roughly 90,000 clones, around 84% being singletons. Remarks on this clone: Its antigen is unidentified. At one of its ends the junction is not consistent with the germline gene, which may arise from a read error.

The sequenced sample consisted of PBMCs. V usage is TRBV7-9 and J usage is TRBJ1-1; 8 bases are a match to TRBD1. This TCR was recovered from a man aged 18 to 30 in good health and CMV-seronegative. The CDR3 coding sequence is TGTTCCAGCAGCTTAGGTTGGACAGGGCCGACTGTGGACACTGAAGCTTTCTTT. Protein: CSSSLGWTGPTVDTEAFF.